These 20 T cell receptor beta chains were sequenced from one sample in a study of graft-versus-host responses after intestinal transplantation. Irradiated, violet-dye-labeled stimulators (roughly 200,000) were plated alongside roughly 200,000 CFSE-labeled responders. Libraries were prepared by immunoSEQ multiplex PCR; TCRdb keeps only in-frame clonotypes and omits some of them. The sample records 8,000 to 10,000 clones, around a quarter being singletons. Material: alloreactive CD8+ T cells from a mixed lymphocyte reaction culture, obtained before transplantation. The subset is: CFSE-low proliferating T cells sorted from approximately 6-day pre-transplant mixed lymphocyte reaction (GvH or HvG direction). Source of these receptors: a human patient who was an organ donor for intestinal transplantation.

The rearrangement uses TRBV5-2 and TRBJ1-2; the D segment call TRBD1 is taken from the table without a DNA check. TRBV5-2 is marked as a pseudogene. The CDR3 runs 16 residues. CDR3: CASSRDQGGPVYGYTF. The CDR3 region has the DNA TGTGCCAGCAGCAGAGATCAGGGGGGCCCAGTCTATGGCTACACCTTC.

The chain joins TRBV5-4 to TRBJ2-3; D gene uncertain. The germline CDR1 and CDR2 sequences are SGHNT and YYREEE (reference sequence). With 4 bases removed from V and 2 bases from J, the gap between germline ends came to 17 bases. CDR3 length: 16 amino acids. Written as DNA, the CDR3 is TGTGCCAGCAGCCCCTGGCTGGGTTGGCCCACAGATACGCAGTATTTT. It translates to CASSPWLGWPTDTQYF.

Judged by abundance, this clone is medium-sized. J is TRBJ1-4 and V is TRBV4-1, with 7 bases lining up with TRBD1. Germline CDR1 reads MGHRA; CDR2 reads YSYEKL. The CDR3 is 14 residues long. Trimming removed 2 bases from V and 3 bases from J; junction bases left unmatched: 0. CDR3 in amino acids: CASSQTGANEKLFF. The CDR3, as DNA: TGCGCCAGCAGCCAAACAGGGGCTAATGAAAAACTGTTTTTT.

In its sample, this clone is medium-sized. In DNA, the CDR3 is TGCGCCAGCAGCCAAGAGGGACTAGCGGACAGCGAGCAGTACTTC. Protein sequence: CASSQEGLADSEQYF. The genes are TRBV4-1 and TRBJ2-7; 11 nucleotides align to TRBD2. The ends lost 0 bases at V and 6 bases at J; junction bases unmatched: 4. The V gene's germline CDR1 is MGHRA and CDR2 YSYEKL. This CDR3 region has 15 residues.

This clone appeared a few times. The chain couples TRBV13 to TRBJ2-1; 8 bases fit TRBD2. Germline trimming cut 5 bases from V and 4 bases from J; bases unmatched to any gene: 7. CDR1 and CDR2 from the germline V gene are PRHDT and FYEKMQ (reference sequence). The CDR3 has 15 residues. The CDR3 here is CASSQRGGGYNEQFF. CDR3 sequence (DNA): TGTGCCAGCAGCCAACGGGGGGGCGGATACAATGAGCAGTTCTTC.

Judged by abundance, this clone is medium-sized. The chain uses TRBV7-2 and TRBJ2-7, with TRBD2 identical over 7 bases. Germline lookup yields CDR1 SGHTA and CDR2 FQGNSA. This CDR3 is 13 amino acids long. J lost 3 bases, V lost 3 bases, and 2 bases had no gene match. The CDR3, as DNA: TGTGCCAGCAGCTTGGGCGGGGGCTACGAGCAGTACTTC. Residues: CASSLGGGYEQYF.

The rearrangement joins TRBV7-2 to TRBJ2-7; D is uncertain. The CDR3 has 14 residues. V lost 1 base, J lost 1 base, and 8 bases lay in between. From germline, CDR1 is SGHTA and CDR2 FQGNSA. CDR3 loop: CASSLEAGSYEQYF. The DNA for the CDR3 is TGTGCCAGCAGCTTAGAGGCAGGATCCTACGAGCAGTACTTC.

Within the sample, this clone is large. In DNA, the CDR3 is TGTGCCAGTAGTACAGTAATCCCCTACGAGCAGTACTTC. Amino acids: CASSTVIPYEQYF. The genes are TRBV19 and TRBJ2-7, with D uncertain. Germline V gives CDR1 LNHDA, CDR2 SQIVND (reference sequence). The length of the CDR3 is 13 residues. V was trimmed by 4 bases and J by 2 bases, leaving 9 bases between them.

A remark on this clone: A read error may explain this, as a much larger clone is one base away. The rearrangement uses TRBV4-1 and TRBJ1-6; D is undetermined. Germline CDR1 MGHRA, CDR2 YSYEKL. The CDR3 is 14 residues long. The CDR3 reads CARSPVTGNSPLHF. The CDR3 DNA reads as TGCGCCCGCAGCCCAGTGACCGGTAACTCACCCCTCCACTTT.

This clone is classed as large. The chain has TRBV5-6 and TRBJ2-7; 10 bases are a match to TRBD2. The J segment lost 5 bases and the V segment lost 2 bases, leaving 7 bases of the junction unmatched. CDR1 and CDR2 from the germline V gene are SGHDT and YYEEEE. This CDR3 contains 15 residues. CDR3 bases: TGTGCCAGCAGCTTCGACCTAGCGGGAGTCAACGAGCAGTACTTC. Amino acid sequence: CASSFDLAGVNEQYF.

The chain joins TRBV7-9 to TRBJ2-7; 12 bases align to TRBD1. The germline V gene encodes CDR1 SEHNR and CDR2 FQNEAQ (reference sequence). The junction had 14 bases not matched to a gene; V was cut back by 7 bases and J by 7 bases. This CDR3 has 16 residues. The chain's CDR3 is CASTFGGDRGRWEQYF. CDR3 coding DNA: TGTGCCAGCACCTTTGGGGGGGACAGGGGGCGCTGGGAGCAGTACTTC. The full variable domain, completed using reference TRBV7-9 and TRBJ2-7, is DTGVSQNPRHKITKRGQNVTFRCDPISEHNRLYWYRQTLGQGPEFLTYFQNEAQLEKSRLLSDRFSAERPKGSFSTLEIQRTEQGDSAMYLCASTFGGDRGRWEQYFGPGTRLTVT.

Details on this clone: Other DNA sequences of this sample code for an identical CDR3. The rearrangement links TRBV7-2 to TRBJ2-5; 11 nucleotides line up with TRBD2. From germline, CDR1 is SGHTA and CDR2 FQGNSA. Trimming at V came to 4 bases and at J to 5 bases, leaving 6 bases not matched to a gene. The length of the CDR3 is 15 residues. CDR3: CASSYSGGAGETQYF. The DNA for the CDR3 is TGTGCCAGCAGCTATAGCGGGGGGGCGGGGGAGACCCAGTACTTC.

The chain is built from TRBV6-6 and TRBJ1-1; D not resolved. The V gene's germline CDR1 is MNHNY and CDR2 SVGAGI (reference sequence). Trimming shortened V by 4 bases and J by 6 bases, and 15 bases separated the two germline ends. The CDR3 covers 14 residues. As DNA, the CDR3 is TGTGCCAGCAGTTGGATCGCAGAACGGCCTGAAGCTTTCTTT. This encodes CASSWIAERPEAFF.

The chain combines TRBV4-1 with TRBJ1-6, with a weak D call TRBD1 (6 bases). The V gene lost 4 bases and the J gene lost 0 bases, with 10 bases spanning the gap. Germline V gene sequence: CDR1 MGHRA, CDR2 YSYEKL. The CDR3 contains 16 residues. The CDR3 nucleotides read TGCGCCAGCAGCCTCCAGGGGAGCTCCTATAATTCACCCCTCCACTTT. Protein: CASSLQGSSYNSPLHF.

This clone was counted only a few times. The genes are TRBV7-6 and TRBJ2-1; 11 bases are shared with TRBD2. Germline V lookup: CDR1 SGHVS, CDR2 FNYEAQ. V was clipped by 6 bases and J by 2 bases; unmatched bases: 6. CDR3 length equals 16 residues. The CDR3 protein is CASSQLAGAAYNEQFF. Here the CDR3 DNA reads TGTGCCAGCAGTCAACTAGCGGGAGCGGCCTACAATGAGCAGTTCTTC.

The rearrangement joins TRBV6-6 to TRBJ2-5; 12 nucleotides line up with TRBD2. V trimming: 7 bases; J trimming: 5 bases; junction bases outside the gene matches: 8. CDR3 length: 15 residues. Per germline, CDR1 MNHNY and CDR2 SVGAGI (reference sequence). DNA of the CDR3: TGTGCCAGCACCTTACTAGCGGGAGGAGACGAGACCCAGTACTTC. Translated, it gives CASTLLAGGDETQYF.

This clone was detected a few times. The CDR3 here is CASSQDTSGNTDTQYF. The DNA for the CDR3 is TGCGCCAGCAGCCAAGACACTAGCGGGAACACAGATACGCAGTATTTT. This sequence joins TRBV4-3 and TRBJ2-3; 10 bases fit TRBD2. From germline, CDR1 is LGHNA and CDR2 YSLEER. This CDR3 comprises 16 residues. The V gene end was trimmed by 0 bases and the J gene end by 2 bases; junction bases not matched to a gene: 2.

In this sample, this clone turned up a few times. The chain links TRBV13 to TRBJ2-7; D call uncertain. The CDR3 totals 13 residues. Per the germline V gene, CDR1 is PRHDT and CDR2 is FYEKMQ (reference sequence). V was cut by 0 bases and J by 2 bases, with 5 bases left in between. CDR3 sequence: CASSLGITYEQYF. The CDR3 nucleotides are TGTGCCAGCAGCTTAGGCATTACCTACGAGCAGTACTTC.

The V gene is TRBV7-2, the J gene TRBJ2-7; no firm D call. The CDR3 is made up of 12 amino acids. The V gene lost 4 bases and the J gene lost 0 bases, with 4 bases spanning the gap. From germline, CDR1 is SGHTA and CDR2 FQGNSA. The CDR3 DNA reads TGTGCCAGCAGCTCTGCCTCCTACGAGCAGTACTTC. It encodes CASSSASYEQYF.

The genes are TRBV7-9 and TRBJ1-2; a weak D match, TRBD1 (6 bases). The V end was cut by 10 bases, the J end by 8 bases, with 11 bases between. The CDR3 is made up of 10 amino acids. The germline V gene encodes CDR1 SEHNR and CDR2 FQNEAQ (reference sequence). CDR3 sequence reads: CATHREGYTF. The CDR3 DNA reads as TGTGCCACTCACAGGGAAGGCTACACCTTC. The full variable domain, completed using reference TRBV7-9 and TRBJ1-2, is DTGVSQNPRHKITKRGQNVTFRCDPISEHNRLYWYRQTLGQGPEFLTYFQNEAQLEKSRLLSDRFSAERPKGSFSTLEIQRTEQGDSAMYLCATHREGYTFGSGTRLTVV.